A selection of T cell receptor beta chains follows, all from one sample in a study of blood T cell repertoires in COVID-19. Method: immunoSEQ multiplex PCR; TCRdb's copy keeps in-frame clones and lacks some. The table shows 200,000 or so clones, with over 75% occurring only once. Sequenced: peripheral blood. The receptors derive from a human donor in a cohort sampled during active COVID-19. CDR3s leave out the opening cysteine and the closing phenylalanine or tryptophan. Each record gives: CDR3 length, V gene, CDR3 protein.

10,TRBV6-5,ASRKGQSEAF
12,TRBV7-6,ASSLGQGTDTQY
9,TRBV20-1,SAHRVYEQY
13,TRBV6-1,ASSEGQGAFYEQF
14,TRBV4-3,ASSPEDRTINEKLF
11,TRBV4-3,ASSHGSSYEQY
13,TRBV5-1,ASSLTGGLGQPQH
13,TRBV28,ASSLKGPNSYEQY
12,TRBV27,ASSRWGRGQPQH
12,TRBV7-2,ASSPVQGGQPQH
12,TRBV19,ASNRVVGNQPQH
14,TRBV28,ASAIGGSSTGVTQY
13,TRBV7-7,ASSYGTASSYEQY
12,TRBV18,ASSPAGQAFGYT
13,TRBV7-9,ASSLVAGVADTQY
15,TRBV5-1,ASSLAGSSGRWDEQY
10,TRBV19,ASSFLYNEQF
14,TRBV13,ASSGGSGRGSYEQY
10,TRBV27,ASSFPLREAF
15,TRBV30,AWSVLPHTGSGNTIY
12,TRBV5-5,ASRGTSDYNEQF
11,TRBV19,ASSMGAASEQF
13,TRBV7-9,ASSLQGILGYGYT
13,TRBV7-6,ASSGLAGVRETQY
9,TRBV6-2/TRBV6-3,ASSDYYEQY
12,TRBV5-1,ASSTGGIDDEQY
15,TRBV7-9,ASRLISRGQAGNTIY
11,TRBV29-1,SVRGQGRNEQF
11,TRBV9,ASSPPLGNEQF